This T cell receptor (beta chain) was documented in a study of neurological immune-mediated disorders. This clonotype was seen at least ten times. TCRdb re-analysed the 5' RACE reads in MiXCR, keeping a single row per CDR3 protein. The sample shows about 44,000 distinct CDR3 sequences, under 25% of them seen only once. Time point here: technical triplicate 3. Unsorted libraries were generated from 2 million PBMCs held at -80 degrees C. The TCR was taken from a man in his 60s with HTLV-1-associated myelopathy (HAM/TSP). The specimen was PBMCs.

The CDR3 loop reads CASSSILAGDTGELFF. CDR3 in DNA: TGTGCCAGCAGTTCTATACTAGCGGGAGATACCGGGGAGCTGTTTTTT. J is TRBJ2-2 and V is TRBV5-6; 11 bases fit TRBD2. V trimming: 5 bases; J trimming: 5 bases; junction bases outside the gene matches: 8. The CDR3 loop spans 16 amino acids. The V gene's germline CDR1 is SGHDT and CDR2 YYEEEE.